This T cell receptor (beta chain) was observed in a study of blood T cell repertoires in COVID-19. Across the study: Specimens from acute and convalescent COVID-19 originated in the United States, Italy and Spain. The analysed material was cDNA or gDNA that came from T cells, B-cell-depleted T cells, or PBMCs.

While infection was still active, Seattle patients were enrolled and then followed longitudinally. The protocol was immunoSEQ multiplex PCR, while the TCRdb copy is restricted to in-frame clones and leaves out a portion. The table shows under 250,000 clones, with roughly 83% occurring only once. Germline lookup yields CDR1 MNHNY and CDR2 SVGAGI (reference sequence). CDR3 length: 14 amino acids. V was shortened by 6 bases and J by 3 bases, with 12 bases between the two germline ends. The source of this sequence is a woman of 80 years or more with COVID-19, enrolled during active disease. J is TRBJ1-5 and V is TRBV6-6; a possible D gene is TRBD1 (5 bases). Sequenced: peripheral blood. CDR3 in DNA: TGTGCCAGCAGCCGTGACAGTTACAATCAGCCCCAGCATTTT. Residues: CASSRDSYNQPQHF.